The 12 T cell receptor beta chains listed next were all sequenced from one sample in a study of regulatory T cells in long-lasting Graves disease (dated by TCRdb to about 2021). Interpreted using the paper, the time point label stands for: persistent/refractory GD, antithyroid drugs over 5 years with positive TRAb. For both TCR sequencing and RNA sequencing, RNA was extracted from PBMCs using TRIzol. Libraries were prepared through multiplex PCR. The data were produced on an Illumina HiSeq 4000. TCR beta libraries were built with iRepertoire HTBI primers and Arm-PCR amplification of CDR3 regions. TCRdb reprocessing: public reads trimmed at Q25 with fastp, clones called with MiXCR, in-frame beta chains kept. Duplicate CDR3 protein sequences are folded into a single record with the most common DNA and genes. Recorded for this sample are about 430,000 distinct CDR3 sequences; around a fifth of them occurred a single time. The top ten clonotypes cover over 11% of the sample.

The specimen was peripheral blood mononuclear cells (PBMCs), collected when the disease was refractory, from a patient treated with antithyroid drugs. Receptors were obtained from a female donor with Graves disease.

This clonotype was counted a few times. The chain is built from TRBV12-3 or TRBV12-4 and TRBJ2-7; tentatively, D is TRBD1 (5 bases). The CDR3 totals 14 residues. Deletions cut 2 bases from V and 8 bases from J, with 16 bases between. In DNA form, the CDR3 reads TGTGCCAGCAGTTTATACTGGCAGGGTGACAAGCAGTACTTC. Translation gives CASSLYWQGDKQYF.

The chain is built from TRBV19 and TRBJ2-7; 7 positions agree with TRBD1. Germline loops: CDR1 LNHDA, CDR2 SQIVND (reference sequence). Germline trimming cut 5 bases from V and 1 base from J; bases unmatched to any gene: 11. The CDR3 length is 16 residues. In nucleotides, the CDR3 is TGTGCCAGTAGTGCGCAACAGGGGACGGCTTCCTACGAGCAGTACTTC. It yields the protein CASSAQQGTASYEQYF.

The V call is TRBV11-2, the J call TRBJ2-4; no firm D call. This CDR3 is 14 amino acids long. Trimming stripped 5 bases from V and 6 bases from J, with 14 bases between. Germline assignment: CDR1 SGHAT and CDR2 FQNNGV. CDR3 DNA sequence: TGTGCCAGCAGCCAAAACCTTTTTTTAAACATTCAGTACTTC. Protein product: CASSQNLFLNIQYF.

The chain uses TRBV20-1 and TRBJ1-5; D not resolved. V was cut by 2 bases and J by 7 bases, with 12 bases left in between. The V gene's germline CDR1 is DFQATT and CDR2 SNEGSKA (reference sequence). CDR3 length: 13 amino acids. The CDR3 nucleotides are TGCAGTGCTAGAAAAGGGTCAGGACAGCCCCAGCATTTT. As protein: CSARKGSGQPQHF.

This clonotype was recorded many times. The CDR3 bases are TGTGCCAGCAGCTTAGGGTCATCCCTGGGGGAGACCCAGTACTTC. This gives the protein CASSLGSSLGETQYF. This sequence joins TRBV5-6 and TRBJ2-5; unclear D gene. V was shortened by 2 bases and J by 5 bases, with 16 bases between the two germline ends. In germline, CDR1 is SGHDT, CDR2 YYEEEE. This CDR3 has 15 amino acids. Together with reference TRBV5-6 and TRBJ2-5, the CDR3 gives the full variable domain: DAGVTQSPTHLIKTRGQQVTLRCSPKSGHDTVSWYQQALGQGPQFIFQYYEEEERQRGNFPDRFSGHQFPNYSSELNVNALLLGDSALYLCASSLGSSLGETQYFGPGTRLLVL.

The CDR3 spells CASSRPGTGNYEQYF. The CDR3 nucleotides read TGTGCCAGCAGTCGTCCCGGGACGGGGAACTACGAGCAGTACTTC. The chain uses TRBV28 and TRBJ2-7; either TRBD1 or TRBD2 may supply D (5 bases each). Germline V CDR1 and CDR2: MDHEN, SYDVKM. Deletions cut 5 bases from V and 3 bases from J, with 17 bases between. The CDR3 is made up of 15 amino acids.

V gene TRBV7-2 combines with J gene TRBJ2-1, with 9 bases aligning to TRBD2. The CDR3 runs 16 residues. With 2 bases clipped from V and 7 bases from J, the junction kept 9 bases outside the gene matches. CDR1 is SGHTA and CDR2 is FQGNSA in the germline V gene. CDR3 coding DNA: TGTGCCAGCAGCTTATGGGGCGGGAGGGCCGTGAATGAGCAGTTCTTC. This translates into CASSLWGGRAVNEQFF.

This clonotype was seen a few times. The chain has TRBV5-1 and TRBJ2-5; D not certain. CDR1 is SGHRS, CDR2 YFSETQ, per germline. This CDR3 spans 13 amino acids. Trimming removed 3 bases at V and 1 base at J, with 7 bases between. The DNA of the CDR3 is TGCGCCAGCAGCTGGTCGGTCCAAGAGACCCAGTACTTC. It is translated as CASSWSVQETQYF.

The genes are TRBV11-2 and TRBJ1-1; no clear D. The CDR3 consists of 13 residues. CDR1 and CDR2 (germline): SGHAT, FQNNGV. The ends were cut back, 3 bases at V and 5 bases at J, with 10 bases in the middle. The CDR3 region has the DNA TGTGCCAGCAGCTTCTTGGGTGGGACTGAAGCTTTCTTT. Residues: CASSFLGGTEAFF.

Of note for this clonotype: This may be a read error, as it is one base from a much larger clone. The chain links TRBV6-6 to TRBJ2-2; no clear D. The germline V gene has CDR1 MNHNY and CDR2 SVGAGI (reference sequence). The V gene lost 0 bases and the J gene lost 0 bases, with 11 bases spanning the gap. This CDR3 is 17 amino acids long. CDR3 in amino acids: CASSYSVVSANTGELFF. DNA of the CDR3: TGTGCCAGCAGTTACTCGGTAGTCTCCGCGAACACCGGGGAGCTGTTTTTT.

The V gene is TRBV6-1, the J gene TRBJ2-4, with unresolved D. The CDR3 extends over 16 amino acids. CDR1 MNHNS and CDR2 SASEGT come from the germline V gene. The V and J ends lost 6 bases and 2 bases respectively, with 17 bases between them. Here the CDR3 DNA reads TGTGCCAGCAGCCCGAAAGAGAGTATAACCAAAAACATTCAGTACTTC. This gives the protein CASSPKESITKNIQYF.

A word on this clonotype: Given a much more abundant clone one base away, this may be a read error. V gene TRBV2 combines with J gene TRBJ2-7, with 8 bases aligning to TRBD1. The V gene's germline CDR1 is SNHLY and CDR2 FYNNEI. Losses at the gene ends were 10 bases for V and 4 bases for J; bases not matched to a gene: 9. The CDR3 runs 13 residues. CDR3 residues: CATHEDRDYEQYF. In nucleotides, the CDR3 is TGTGCCACTCATGAGGACAGGGATTACGAGCAGTACTTC.